Below, 7 T cell receptor beta chains from the same sample are listed, as sequenced in a study of blood T cells in healthy people across ages. A sample-barcoded 5' primer and a J-beta primer mix were used in a second PCR of roughly 7 to 11 cycles. A single record per CDR3 protein comes from TCRdb applying MiXCR to the 5' RACE reads. Among about 1 million distinct CDR3 sequences listed, 40% to 50% were seen once. Sequencing was performed on blood. These receptors originate from a woman aged 55 to 70 in good health.

The genes are TRBV6-1 and TRBJ2-4, with TRBD2 identical over 11 bases. V shed 4 bases, J shed 3 bases, and the junction held 5 bases outside the gene matches. Germline CDR1 MNHNS, CDR2 SASEGT. CDR3 length: 16 amino acids. CDR3 amino acids: CASSGRLAGIKNIQYF. In DNA form, the CDR3 reads TGTGCCAGCAGTGGTAGACTAGCGGGAATCAAAAACATTCAGTACTTC.

The chain carries TRBV27 and TRBJ2-7, with TRBD2 matching 13 bases. Trimming cost V 6 bases and J 3 bases; bases outside gene matches: 8. Germline V gene lookup returns CDR1 MNHEY and CDR2 SMNVEV (reference sequence). This CDR3 is 16 amino acids long. The CDR3 protein is CASRRLAGGLGYEQYF. As DNA, the CDR3 is TGTGCCAGCAGAAGACTAGCGGGAGGCCTGGGCTACGAGCAGTACTTC.

This clonotype was observed a handful of times. The gene calls are TRBV28 and TRBJ2-7, with TRBD2 as a possible D gene (6 bases). In germline, CDR1 is MDHEN, CDR2 SYDVKM. CDR3 length: 13 residues. V was pared by 6 bases and J by 4 bases, with 13 bases between. The CDR3 DNA reads TGTGCCAGCAGAGCCCTTAGCGGATACGAGCAGTACTTC. Its translation: CASRALSGYEQYF.

The chain links TRBV30 to TRBJ1-5; 9 nucleotides align to TRBD1. The CDR3 is 15 amino acids. Unmatched junction bases numbered 5, after V lost 1 base and J lost 4 bases. Germline CDR1 and CDR2: GTSNPN and SVGIG (reference sequence). CDR3 sequence reads: CAWSAGTGNNQPQHF. The CDR3 DNA is TGTGCCTGGAGTGCCGGGACAGGGAATAATCAGCCCCAGCATTTT.

The chain joins TRBV14 to TRBJ1-4; D might be TRBD1 (5 bases). The CDR3 extends over 15 amino acids. V was clipped by 0 bases and J by 3 bases, with 8 bases between them. The germline V gene encodes CDR1 SGHDN and CDR2 FVKESK. CDR3 amino acids: CASSQEGAPNEKLFF. CDR3 nucleotide sequence: TGTGCCAGCAGCCAAGAAGGGGCCCCTAATGAAAAACTGTTTTTT. Looking up the rest from reference TRBV14 and TRBJ1-4 gives the full variable domain: EAGVTQFPSHSVIEKGQTVTLRCDPISGHDNLYWYRRVMGKEIKFLLHFVKESKQDESGMPNNRFLAERTGGTYSTLKVQPAELEDSGVYFCASSQEGAPNEKLFFGSGTQLSVL.

This chain connects TRBV15 to TRBJ2-5; 10 bases match TRBD1. V lost 1 base to trimming and J lost 1 base; unmatched junction nucleotides: 3. The CDR3 totals 16 residues. Germline lookup yields CDR1 LNHNV and CDR2 YYDKDF (reference sequence). CDR3 sequence (DNA): TGTGCCACCAGCAGAGCTCGGACAGGGGGCCAAGAGACCCAGTACTTC. This encodes CATSRARTGGQETQYF.

This clonotype was detected only a few times. The chain uses TRBV7-8 and TRBJ2-3; D is ambiguous. Trimming took 2 bases from V and 1 from J, leaving 10 bases between them. Germline loops: CDR1 SGHVS, CDR2 FQNEAQ. CDR3 length: 15 amino acids. CDR3 protein: CASSLMASGTDTQYF. CDR3 bases: TGTGCCAGCAGCTTAATGGCTTCGGGCACAGATACGCAGTATTTT.